This TCR beta chain was recorded in a study of T cell clones after liver transplantation. Study summary: Standard immunosuppression, with no induction, continued until 12-24 months after transplant.

The table came from immunoSEQ multiplex PCR; TCRdb's copy has only in-frame clones and leaves some out. The sample yields 85,000 to 110,000 clones, around four fifths seen once. Germline V CDR1 and CDR2: MDHEN, SYDVKM. The CDR3 consists of 13 residues. Deletions cut 3 bases from V and 6 bases from J, with 8 bases between. V is TRBV28 and J is TRBJ2-2; D remains ambiguous. The sequenced sample was CD4+ T cells from blood, obtained around 44 months after liver transplant. The clonotype comes from a human patient who received a liver transplant. A share of the T cells may be of graft donor origin. CDR3 residues: CASSFWGSGELFF. In DNA form, the CDR3 reads TGTGCCAGCAGTTTTTGGGGTTCCGGGGAGCTGTTTTTT.